The 5 T cell receptor beta chains in this list originate from one sample, sequenced in a study of regulatory T cells in long-lasting Graves disease. Building the TCR beta libraries relied on iRepertoire HTBI primers, and CDR3 regions underwent Arm-PCR. TCRdb recomputed calls from the multiplex PCR reads with MiXCR, one row per CDR3 protein. The table has under 350,000 distinct CDR3 sequences, roughly a fifth seen once. Time point defined: persistent/refractory GD, antithyroid drugs over 5 years with positive TRAb. TCR sequences were obtained from RNA taken from PBMCs. The starting material was peripheral blood mononuclear cells (PBMCs), obtained when the disease was refractory, from a patient treated with antithyroid drugs. These receptors came from a female donor with Graves disease.

At least ten counts were recorded for this clonotype. The CDR3 region is CASRPLPSATQYF. The CDR3 nucleotides are TGTGCCAGCAGACCACTTCCCTCGGCGACCCAGTACTTC. V gene TRBV11-1 combines with J gene TRBJ2-5; D gene ambiguous. Trimming shortened V by 6 bases and J by 7 bases, and 15 bases separated the two germline ends. Germline CDR1 is SGHAT and CDR2 is FQDESV (reference sequence). The CDR3 is made up of 13 amino acids.

The chain has TRBV4-1 and TRBJ2-2; D is possibly TRBD1 (7 bases). V was shortened by 3 bases and J by 4 bases, with 15 bases between the two germline ends. The CDR3 extends over 16 amino acids. The germline CDR1 and CDR2 sequences are MGHRA and YSYEKL. The CDR3 DNA reads as TGCGCCAGCAGCCAGGCCAGACAGGGAGGCACCGGGGAGCTGTTTTTT. It encodes CASSQARQGGTGELFF.

This clonotype has more than one count but fewer than ten. The rearrangement links TRBV28 to TRBJ1-1; D may be TRBD1 (6 bases). With 8 bases removed from V and 11 bases from J, the gap between germline ends came to 24 bases. Per the germline V gene, CDR1 is MDHEN and CDR2 is SYDVKM. This CDR3 is built from 14 residues. This CDR3 reads CASYGENRGGEAFF. DNA for the CDR3: TGTGCCAGCTATGGGGAGAATCGAGGGGGGGAGGCTTTCTTT.

This clonotype was seen more than once but under ten times. The CDR3 region has the DNA TGTGCCAGCAGCCTACTTGGGCTCGCCGGGCAAGAGACCCAGTACTTC. This gives the protein CASSLLGLAGQETQYF. The V and J genes are TRBV7-2 and TRBJ2-5; D remains ambiguous. Germline CDR1 and CDR2: SGHTA and FQGNSA. V was clipped by 5 bases and J by 2 bases, with 18 bases between them. CDR3 size: 16 residues.

In this sample, this clonotype turned up many times. The gene calls are TRBV20-1 and TRBJ1-2; D is perhaps TRBD1 (6 bases). V lost 0 bases to trimming and J lost 2 bases, with 16 bases between them. From germline, CDR1 is DFQATT and CDR2 SNEGSKA (reference sequence). This CDR3 comprises 16 residues. The CDR3 here is CSARDPLKDSNYGYTF. CDR3 nucleotide sequence: TGCAGTGCTAGAGACCCACTAAAGGACAGCAACTATGGCTACACCTTC.